One and the same sample provided the 20 T cell receptor beta chains below, sequenced in a study of cytotoxic CD8 clonotypes in ibrutinib-treated CLL. Clones were sequenced by immunoSEQ multiplex PCR, and TCRdb holds only the in-frame ones, with some missing. The sample holds around 2,500 clones; around 83% are singletons and the top ten take 25%. The material sequenced was PBMCs, taken before ibrutinib treatment. These receptors came from a human donor with chronic lymphocytic leukemia.

The chain joins TRBV7-9 to TRBJ1-1, with a possible D match to TRBD1 (5 bases). Germline lookup yields CDR1 SEHNR and CDR2 FQNEAQ (reference sequence). The CDR3 length is 15 residues. Trimming took off 5 bases at V and 3 bases at J, with 16 bases between the two ends. CDR3: CASSPTEAGYTEAFF. Here the CDR3 DNA reads TGTGCCAGCAGCCCCACGGAAGCAGGGTACACTGAAGCTTTCTTT.

The genes are TRBV7-9 and TRBJ1-2; D unresolved. V was trimmed by 4 bases and J by 8 bases, leaving 20 bases between them. CDR3 length: 15 amino acids. Germline-derived CDR1 and CDR2 are SEHNR and FQNEAQ (reference sequence). The CDR3 DNA reads TGTGCCAGCAGCTCTAATATGGACTCCCCTAGGGGCTACACCTTC. Amino acid sequence: CASSSNMDSPRGYTF.

This chain connects TRBV6-1 to TRBJ2-7, with a possible D match to TRBD2 (6 bases). The V and J ends lost 0 bases and 0 bases respectively, with 9 bases between them. Germline V gene data show CDR1 as MNHNS and CDR2 as SASEGT. The CDR3 has 15 residues. The CDR3 bases are TGTGCCAGCAGTGAAGCTGGAGGGAGCTCCTACGAGCAGTACTTC. It yields the protein CASSEAGGSSYEQYF.

J is TRBJ1-1 and V is TRBV12-5; a weak D match, TRBD1 (5 bases). This CDR3 has 14 residues. V was cut by 2 bases and J by 6 bases, with 13 bases left in between. Germline loops: CDR1 LGHNT, CDR2 FRNRAP. The CDR3: CASGLPPGMPEAFF. CDR3 bases: TGTGCTAGTGGTTTGCCTCCAGGGATGCCTGAAGCTTTCTTT.

The V and J genes are TRBV6-8 and TRBJ2-4, with D possibly being TRBD1 or TRBD2 (6 bases each). The length of the CDR3 is 14 residues. The V end was cut by 10 bases, the J end by 1 base, with 14 bases between. Germline CDR1 reads MNHGY; CDR2 reads SAAAGT. CDR3 coding DNA: TGTGCCAACTATGGGGGGCCTGCCAAAAACATTCAGTACTTC. Translation: CANYGGPAKNIQYF.

The CDR3 DNA reads as TGCAGCGTTGTAGGGACAGGGGCCTACGAGCAGTACTTC. This sequence encodes CSVVGTGAYEQYF. The chain has TRBV29-1 and TRBJ2-7; TRBD1 matches at 10 bases. J gave up 2 bases and V 4 bases, and 2 bases lay outside the gene matches. Per germline, CDR1 SQVTM and CDR2 ANQGSEA. The CDR3 extends over 13 amino acids.

Remarks on this clone: Other DNA sequences within the sample encode an identical CDR3. V usage is TRBV7-6 and J usage is TRBJ2-7; 8 bases are a match to TRBD1. After removal of 2 bases from V and 7 bases from J, the junction contained 10 bases not matched to a gene. Germline loops: CDR1 SGHVS, CDR2 FNYEAQ. The CDR3 consists of 15 residues. CDR3 in DNA: TGTGCCAGCAGCTTAATGGGGCAGGGGGCGGGGGAGCAGTACTTC. This codes for CASSLMGQGAGEQYF.

J is TRBJ1-5 and V is TRBV19; D not resolved. Germline-derived CDR1 and CDR2 are LNHDA and SQIVND (reference sequence). The V gene lost 3 bases and the J gene lost 6 bases, with 6 bases spanning the gap. The CDR3 extends over 12 amino acids. The CDR3 here is CASSIRSQPQHF. DNA of the CDR3: TGTGCCAGTAGTATTCGCAGTCAGCCCCAGCATTTT.

This clone was counted a few times. This sequence joins TRBV14 and TRBJ1-1, with D possibly being TRBD1 (5 bases). V was cut by 5 bases and J by 1 base, with 11 bases left in between. This CDR3 has 14 amino acids. Germline assignment: CDR1 SGHDN and CDR2 FVKESK. CDR3: CASSEGRRNTEAFF. For the CDR3, the DNA is TGTGCCAGCAGCGAGGGACGGAGGAACACTGAAGCTTTCTTT.

The V call is TRBV4-1, the J call TRBJ1-2; D possibly corresponds to TRBD1 (6 bases). The V gene lost 5 bases and the J gene lost 12 bases, with 13 bases spanning the gap. The CDR3 length is 11 residues. Germline lookup yields CDR1 MGHRA and CDR2 YSYEKL. For the CDR3, the DNA is TGCGCCAGCAGCAAGACAGGAACCCACACCTTC. Protein product: CASSKTGTHTF.

The chain couples TRBV6-5 to TRBJ1-6; D is uncertain. V was shortened by 0 bases and J by 9 bases, with 6 bases between the two germline ends. Germline V gene data show CDR1 as MNHEY and CDR2 as SVGAGI. The CDR3 consists of 13 residues. CDR3 in amino acids: CASSYSKGSPLHF. Written as DNA, the CDR3 is TGTGCCAGCAGTTACTCGAAGGGTTCACCCCTCCACTTT.

The gene calls are TRBV20-1 and TRBJ1-5, with D hard to call. The length of the CDR3 is 11 residues. V dropped 2 bases and J dropped 6 bases, with 5 bases sitting between them. In germline, CDR1 is DFQATT, CDR2 SNEGSKA (reference sequence). The CDR3, as DNA: TGCAGTGCTAGAAGCGGTCAGCCCCAGCATTTT. Its protein product is CSARSGQPQHF.

This chain links TRBV27 with TRBJ2-7; D gene unclear. V lost 6 bases and J 3 bases, leaving 12 bases between the germline ends. The CDR3 sequence is 13 residues long. Looked up from germline, CDR1 is MNHEY and CDR2 is SMNVEV (reference sequence). CDR3 loop: CASRRKPNYEQYF. As DNA, the CDR3 is TGTGCCAGCAGACGGAAACCAAACTACGAGCAGTACTTC.

This clone is classed as large. The gene calls are TRBV5-4 and TRBJ1-1; 7 bases match TRBD1. This CDR3 has 14 residues. V was pared by 4 bases and J by 7 bases, with 10 bases of the junction left unmatched. CDR1 SGHNT and CDR2 YYREEE come from the germline V gene (reference sequence). CDR3 coding DNA: TGTGCCAGCAGCCCCGGGACAGCGTCTGATGAAGCTTTCTTT. Translating gives CASSPGTASDEAFF.

The chain links TRBV5-1 to TRBJ2-5; D is possibly TRBD1 or TRBD2 (5 bases each). The CDR3 runs to 14 residues. V was trimmed by 0 bases and J by 4 bases, leaving 10 bases between them. Germline values: CDR1 SGHRS, CDR2 YFSETQ. The chain's CDR3 is CASSLGGPPETQYF. The CDR3 DNA reads TGCGCCAGCAGCTTGGGGGGACCCCCAGAGACCCAGTACTTC. Supplemented by reference TRBV5-1 and TRBJ2-5, the full variable domain reads KAGVTQTPRYLIKTRGQQVTLSCSPISGHRSVSWYQQTPGQGLQFLFEYFSETQRNKGNFPGRFSGRQFSNSRSEMNVSTLELGDSALYLCASSLGGPPETQYFGPGTRLLVL.

This clone has just one count. The V gene is TRBV13, the J gene TRBJ2-2; D gene ambiguous. With 5 bases removed from V and 7 bases from J, the gap between germline ends came to 8 bases. The CDR3 has 12 residues. Germline-derived CDR1 and CDR2 are PRHDT and FYEKMQ (reference sequence). This CDR3 reads CASSRVIGELFF. The CDR3 coding sequence is TGTGCCAGCAGCCGCGTAATCGGGGAGCTGTTTTTT.

The chain employs TRBV5-1 and TRBJ2-6; TRBD1 is a possible D gene (5 bases). CDR1 and CDR2 (germline): SGHRS, YFSETQ. Trimming removed 1 base at V and 3 bases at J, with 5 bases between. CDR3 length: 14 residues. The CDR3 DNA reads TGCGCCAGCAGCTTGACAGGTGGGGCCAACGTCCTGACTTTC. It specifies CASSLTGGANVLTF.

The chain has TRBV5-1 and TRBJ2-5; no clear D gene. Germline values: CDR1 SGHRS, CDR2 YFSETQ. V lost 0 bases and J 2 bases, leaving 5 bases between the germline ends. The CDR3 loop spans 13 amino acids. This chain's CDR3 is CASSLGQQETQYF. Here the CDR3 DNA reads TGCGCCAGCAGCTTGGGCCAGCAAGAGACCCAGTACTTC.

This clone occurred a few times. The chain recombines TRBV15 with TRBJ2-1; 7 bases match TRBD1. The CDR3 extends over 14 amino acids. Germline V lookup: CDR1 LNHNV, CDR2 YYDKDF (reference sequence). The J segment lost 8 bases and the V segment lost 0 bases, leaving 4 bases of the junction unmatched. In DNA, the CDR3 is TGTGCCACCAGCAGAGATAATACAGGGGATGAGCAGTTCTTC. Protein sequence: CATSRDNTGDEQFF.

V is TRBV9 and J is TRBJ1-3, with TRBD1 matching 7 bases. Germline V gene data show CDR1 as SGDLS and CDR2 as YYNGEE. V shed 3 bases, J shed 0 bases, and the junction held 9 bases outside the gene matches. The CDR3 spans 17 residues. Here the CDR3 reads CASSDSDRPSSGNTIYF. CDR3 nucleotide sequence: TGTGCCAGCAGCGACTCGGACAGGCCGAGCTCTGGAAACACCATATATTTT.